This T cell receptor beta chain derives from a study of CD8 T cells in ankylosing spondylitis (dated by TCRdb to about 2017). Notes on the research overall: The study set out to find disease-linked TCR variants by profiling T cell receptor beta repertoires in ankylosing spondylitis patients and healthy donors. In total, the full study cohort was made up of about 99 healthy donors and about two dozen ankylosing spondylitis patients. Peripheral blood was sampled, and synovial fluid was additionally collected from ankylosing spondylitis patients. On the study overall, not on this receptor specifically: A TCR beta motif of seven or eight highly homologous amino acid variants appeared characteristic of blood from ankylosing spondylitis patients. Significant enrichment of the disease-linked clones was reported in matched synovial fluid samples from ankylosing spondylitis patients. A CD8+ phenotype was shown by the disease-linked clones, which were found at relatively low frequencies in peripheral blood. Some of the motif variants had been reported before in the synovial fluid and blood of reactive arthritis patients, a finding that suggests common disease-initiation mechanisms.

Reads for this sample came from an Illumina HiSeq 2500. Quantitative 5'-RACE with molecular barcodes was the method used to prepare the TCR beta libraries. Per the original workflow: A new computational method, built on a probabilistic model of VDJ rearrangement, was used to identify disease-linked TCR variants. The public reads were quality trimmed at Q25 with fastp and then assembled into clones with MiXCR by TCRdb, keeping productive beta chains. For every CDR3 protein sequence, its rows merge into one entry that carries the most common genes and DNA. The V and J calls reflect TCRdb's pipeline rather than the authors' work. The sample data list 750,000 to 850,000 distinct CDR3 sequences, and roughly 10% of these were observed just once. Of the sample, 0.51% falls within the top ten clones. Details on this clonotype: Its antigen is not yet known. The input lacks base qualities; no much larger clone sits a single base away.

Sequences were obtained from blood, either unsorted or a sorted T cell fraction (not recorded which). The sequence derives from a male donor with ankylosing spondylitis.

Read as DNA, the sequence is TGCAGCGTTGAAGGGATAGGGGGCACGACGGTATTAACTGAAGCTTTCTTT. This yields the protein CSVEGIGGTTVLTEAFF. The chain is assembled from TRBV29-1 and TRBJ1-1, with TRBD1 identical over 7 junction bases. The CDR3 covers 17 residues, taking in both the cysteine and the phenylalanine. CDR3 DNA is the only sequence kept; it has 51 bases, read in frame from the first base. Relative to germline, V is missing 1 base and J is missing 5 bases, with 16 bases of the junction outside any gene match. Reading the germline V gene gives CDR1 SQVTM and CDR2 ANQGSEA.